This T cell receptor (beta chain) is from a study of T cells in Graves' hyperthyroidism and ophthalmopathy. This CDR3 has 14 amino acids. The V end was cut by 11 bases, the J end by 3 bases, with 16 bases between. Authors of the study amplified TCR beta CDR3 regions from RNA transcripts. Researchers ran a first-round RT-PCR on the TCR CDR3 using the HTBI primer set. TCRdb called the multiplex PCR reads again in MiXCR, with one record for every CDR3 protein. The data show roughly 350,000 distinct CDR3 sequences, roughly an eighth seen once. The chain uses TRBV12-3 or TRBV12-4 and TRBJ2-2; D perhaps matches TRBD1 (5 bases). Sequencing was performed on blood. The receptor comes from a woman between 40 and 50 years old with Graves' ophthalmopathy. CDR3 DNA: TGTGCCGCGTCGTCTGGGGCGGACACCGGGGAGCTGTTTTTT. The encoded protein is CAASSGADTGELFF.